These 23 T cell receptor beta chains were all obtained from the same sample, sequenced in a study of human versus mouse CDR3 diversity and MHC coevolution. Repertoires were generated with immunoSEQ multiplex PCR, while TCRdb's copy carries only in-frame clones and drops some. Among about 81,000 clones, around 93% were seen once, and the ten largest hold 1.1% to 1.5%. Sequencing was done on a sample of naive CD4+ T cells from blood. Subset specified: CD45RO-negative CD62L-positive naive CD4 T cells. The receptors stem from a person aged 30-70 years in good health.

A note on this clone: At the DNA level, this CDR3 is encoded by other sequences in the same sample as well. This rearrangement joins TRBV7-2 to TRBJ2-7; possibly TRBD1 for D (7 bases). V lost 3 bases to trimming and J lost 0 bases, with 9 bases between them. Germline CDR1 and CDR2: SGHTA and FQGNSA. There are 14 residues in the CDR3. The CDR3 sequence is CASSFQGGSYEQYF. CDR3 in DNA: TGTGCCAGCAGCTTCCAGGGGGGCTCCTACGAGCAGTACTTC.

The chain couples TRBV28 to TRBJ1-5; D is perhaps TRBD1 (5 bases). Trimming removed 6 bases from V and 6 bases from J, with 18 bases in between. The CDR3 covers 15 residues. Germline assignment: CDR1 MDHEN and CDR2 SYDVKM. CDR3 region: CASRQPGGVGQPQHF. The CDR3 DNA reads as TGTGCCAGCAGGCAACCGGGGGGGGTAGGTCAGCCCCAGCATTTT.

This chain links TRBV5-5 with TRBJ2-3, with D maybe TRBD1 (5 bases). V was clipped by 5 bases and J by 3 bases, with 22 bases between them. Per the germline V gene, CDR1 is SGHKS and CDR2 is YYEKEE (reference sequence). The CDR3 is 17 residues long. CDR3 sequence: CASSFIGRRDMTDTQYF. CDR3 nucleotides: TGTGCCAGCAGTTTCATTGGCCGCAGGGATATGACAGATACGCAGTATTTT.

The chain carries TRBV5-8 and TRBJ2-6; TRBD2 matches at 13 bases. Germline V gene sequence: CDR1 SGHTS, CDR2 YDEGEE. Trimming took 7 bases from V and 4 from J; bases not matched to a gene: 14. The CDR3 is made up of 19 amino acids. The CDR3: CASGTPGLAGVNGANVLTF. DNA of the CDR3: TGTGCCAGCGGCACCCCTGGACTAGCGGGAGTTAACGGGGCCAACGTCCTGACTTTC. The full variable domain, in which reference TRBV5-8 and TRBJ2-6 provide the parts outside the CDR3, is EAGVTQSPTHLIKTRGQQATLRCSPISGHTSVYWYQQALGLGLQFLLWYDEGEERNRGNFPPRFSGRQFPNYSSELNVNALELEDSALYLCASGTPGLAGVNGANVLTFGAGSRLTVL.

The V call is TRBV20-1, the J call TRBJ1-1, with TRBD1 as a possible D gene (6 bases). Germline V gene lookup returns CDR1 DFQATT and CDR2 SNEGSKA (reference sequence). CDR3 length: 11 residues. V dropped 6 bases and J dropped 8 bases, with 13 bases sitting between them. This CDR3 is CSATRDIEAFF. In DNA form, the CDR3 reads TGCAGTGCAACCCGGGACATCGAAGCTTTCTTT.

This chain joins TRBV5-1 and TRBJ1-6; 7 bases agree with TRBD1. Germline CDR1 is SGHRS and CDR2 is YFSETQ. CDR3 size: 14 residues. The J segment lost 8 bases and the V segment lost 0 bases, leaving 2 bases of the junction unmatched. CDR3 sequence reads: CASSLVDRDSPLHF. CDR3 sequence (DNA): TGCGCCAGCAGCTTGGTAGACAGGGATTCACCCCTCCACTTT.

This sequence joins TRBV7-2 and TRBJ2-7; 10 bases match TRBD2. The CDR3 consists of 13 residues. Looked up from germline, CDR1 is SGHTA and CDR2 is FQGNSA. V was clipped by 5 bases and J by 4 bases; unmatched bases: 2. The DNA of the CDR3 is TGTGCCAGCAGCCAGGGACTAGCGTACGAGCAGTACTTC. Protein: CASSQGLAYEQYF.

This clone was picked up a small number of times. The V and J genes are TRBV18 and TRBJ1-3; 7 nucleotides agree with TRBD1. The CDR3 runs 14 residues. From germline, CDR1 is KGHSH and CDR2 LQKENI. With 4 bases clipped from V and 2 bases from J, the junction kept 2 bases outside the gene matches. Here the CDR3 reads CASSQGAPGNTIYF. In nucleotides, the CDR3 is TGTGCCAGCTCACAGGGGGCACCTGGAAACACCATATATTTT.

This chain connects TRBV6-1 to TRBJ2-4, with 7 bases matching TRBD1. V was clipped by 1 base and J by 2 bases; unmatched bases: 2. Germline V gene lookup returns CDR1 MNHNS and CDR2 SASEGT. The CDR3 has 15 amino acids. The CDR3 bases are TGTGCCAGCAGTGAAGGGACAGGTACCAAAAACATTCAGTACTTC. This sequence encodes CASSEGTGTKNIQYF.

The chain recombines TRBV4-1 with TRBJ2-7, with D perhaps TRBD1 (6 bases). The CDR3 extends over 13 amino acids. V dropped 2 bases and J dropped 2 bases, with 7 bases sitting between them. Looked up from germline, CDR1 is MGHRA and CDR2 is YSYEKL. This CDR3 reads CASSQRDTYEQYF. The CDR3 DNA sequence: TGCGCCAGCAGCCAACGGGACACCTACGAGCAGTACTTC.

The chain joins TRBV5-6 to TRBJ2-7, with D perhaps matching TRBD1 (6 bases). The CDR3 is 14 residues long. V lost 2 bases and J 2 bases, leaving 11 bases between the germline ends. Germline CDR1 is SGHDT and CDR2 is YYEEEE. The CDR3 loop is CASSFLTGPYEQYF. CDR3 in DNA: TGTGCCAGCAGCTTTTTGACAGGTCCCTACGAGCAGTACTTC.

The chain employs TRBV29-1 and TRBJ2-7, with 7 bases aligning to TRBD1. Germline-derived CDR1 and CDR2 are SQVTM and ANQGSEA. V was clipped by 7 bases and J by 0 bases; unmatched bases: 6. The CDR3 runs to 13 residues. CDR3 DNA sequence: TGCAGCGCCTTGGACAGGAGCTCCTACGAGCAGTACTTC. Amino acid sequence: CSALDRSSYEQYF.

The chain's CDR3 is CASSDRGSSPLHF. For the CDR3, the DNA is TGTGCCAGCAGTGACAGGGGGTCGTCACCCCTCCACTTT. The chain recombines TRBV2 with TRBJ1-6; 7 bases agree with TRBD1. The CDR3 extends over 13 amino acids. Trimming cost V 3 bases and J 10 bases; bases outside gene matches: 3. CDR1 is SNHLY and CDR2 is FYNNEI in the germline V gene.

This clone was found once. J is TRBJ1-6 and V is TRBV9, with a weak D call TRBD1 (5 bases). CDR3 length: 15 residues. V lost 2 bases and J lost 9, with 15 bases in between. CDR1 SGDLS and CDR2 YYNGEE come from the germline V gene. The DNA for the CDR3 is TGTGCCAGCAGCGTCAGATCAGGGATGGGTTCACCCCTCCACTTT. Amino acid sequence: CASSVRSGMGSPLHF.

The chain combines TRBV5-4 with TRBJ1-2; 10 bases line up with TRBD1. The CDR3 loop spans 16 amino acids. V lost 2 bases and J lost 8; bases outside the gene matches: 12. From germline, CDR1 is SGHNT and CDR2 YYREEE (reference sequence). The DNA of the CDR3 is TGTGCCAGCAGCTTCGGGACAGGGGCGCGGATGAGCGGCTACACCTTC. Translated: CASSFGTGARMSGYTF.

The gene calls are TRBV23-1 and TRBJ2-1; D possibly corresponds to TRBD2 (5 bases). TRBV23-1 is identified as an open reading frame with a role that is uncertain. The CDR3 runs to 13 residues. The V gene lost 2 bases and the J gene lost 7 bases, with 9 bases spanning the gap. The CDR3 sequence is CASSQEGLNEQFF. The DNA for the CDR3 is TGCGCCAGCAGTCAAGAGGGTTTGAATGAGCAGTTCTTC.

This chain uses TRBV9 with TRBJ2-5, with TRBD1 identical over 7 bases. With 4 bases clipped from V and 7 bases from J, the junction kept 10 bases outside the gene matches. CDR1 SGDLS and CDR2 YYNGEE come from the germline V gene. The CDR3 extends over 14 amino acids. In DNA form, the CDR3 reads TGTGCCAGCAGCTTCGAGGGGGCTCTTGGGACCCAGTACTTC. It translates to CASSFEGALGTQYF.

V gene TRBV7-8 combines with J gene TRBJ2-7; D is possibly TRBD1 (6 bases). CDR3 length: 16 amino acids. In germline, CDR1 is SGHVS, CDR2 FQNEAQ. Deletions cut 5 bases from V and 0 bases from J, with 17 bases between. CDR3 in DNA: TGTGCCAGCAGCCGTTTGGGCGACAGGTCCTCCTACGAGCAGTACTTC. Protein sequence: CASSRLGDRSSYEQYF.

V usage is TRBV11-3 and J usage is TRBJ2-1, with D tentatively TRBD2 (6 bases). The V gene lost 1 base and the J gene lost 4 bases, with 14 bases spanning the gap. The germline CDR1 and CDR2 sequences are SGHNT and YENEEA. The CDR3 contains 16 residues. The CDR3 spells CASSLGRVPYYNEQFF. DNA for the CDR3: TGTGCCAGCAGCTTAGGGAGGGTCCCCTATTACAATGAGCAGTTCTTC.

This rearrangement joins TRBV4-1 to TRBJ2-3, with TRBD2 identical over 11 bases. Per germline, CDR1 MGHRA and CDR2 YSYEKL. The CDR3 runs to 17 residues. V shed 2 bases, J shed 4 bases, and the junction held 8 bases outside the gene matches. The CDR3 loop is CASSQPLTSGTPDTQYF. CDR3 nucleotides: TGCGCCAGCAGCCAACCCTTGACTAGCGGGACCCCAGATACGCAGTATTTT.

The genes are TRBV4-1 and TRBJ2-3; 13 nucleotides agree with TRBD2. Germline V gene data show CDR1 as MGHRA and CDR2 as YSYEKL. This CDR3 is 19 amino acids long. V gave up 2 bases and J gave up 0 bases; unmatched junction bases: 8. CDR3 sequence reads: CASSQSGLAGAYSTDTQYF. CDR3 coding DNA: TGCGCCAGCAGCCAATCTGGACTAGCGGGGGCCTACAGCACAGATACGCAGTATTTT.

The rearrangement links TRBV6-5 to TRBJ2-2, with unresolved D. This CDR3 spans 14 amino acids. The germline V gene encodes CDR1 MNHEY and CDR2 SVGAGI. Between the trimmed V and J ends, which lost 6 bases and 1 base, there was a span of 9 bases. The CDR3 nucleotides read TGTGCCAGCAGGACTTCTGGGAACACCGGGGAGCTGTTTTTT. Its translation: CASRTSGNTGELFF.

V is TRBV7-8 and J is TRBJ2-1; possibly TRBD1 for D (6 bases). Between the trimmed V and J ends, which lost 3 bases and 8 bases, there was a span of 11 bases. The CDR3 runs to 13 residues. Germline V gene lookup returns CDR1 SGHVS and CDR2 FQNEAQ. The CDR3 nucleotides read TGTGCCAGCAGCTTCCTACAGGGCCATGAGCAGTTCTTC. It yields the protein CASSFLQGHEQFF. Looking up the rest from reference TRBV7-8 and TRBJ2-1 gives the full variable domain: GAGVSQSPRYKVAKRGQDVALRCDPISGHVSLFWYQQALGQGPEFLTYFQNEAQLDKSGLPSDRFFAERPEGSVSTLKIQRTQQEDSAVYLCASSFLQGHEQFFGPGTRLTVL.